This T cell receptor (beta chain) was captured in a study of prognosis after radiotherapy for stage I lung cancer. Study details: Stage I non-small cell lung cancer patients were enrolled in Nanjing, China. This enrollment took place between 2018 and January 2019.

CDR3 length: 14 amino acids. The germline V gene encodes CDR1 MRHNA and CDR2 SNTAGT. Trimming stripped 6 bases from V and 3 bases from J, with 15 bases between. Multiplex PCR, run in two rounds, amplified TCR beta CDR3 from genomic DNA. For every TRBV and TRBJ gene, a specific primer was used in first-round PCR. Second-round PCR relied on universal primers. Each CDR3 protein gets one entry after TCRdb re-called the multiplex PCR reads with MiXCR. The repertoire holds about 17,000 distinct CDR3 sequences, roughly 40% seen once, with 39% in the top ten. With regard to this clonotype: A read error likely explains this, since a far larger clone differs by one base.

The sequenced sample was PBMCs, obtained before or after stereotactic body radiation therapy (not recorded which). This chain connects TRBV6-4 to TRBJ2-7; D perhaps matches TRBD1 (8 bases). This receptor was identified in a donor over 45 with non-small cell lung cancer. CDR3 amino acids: CASRGRDRYYEQYF. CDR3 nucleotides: TGTGCCAGCAGAGGGAGGGACAGGTACTACGAGCAGTACTTC.